This TCR beta chain was retrieved from a study of post-analysis software for immune sequencing data. Study background: Included courses were relapsing-remitting and secondary progressive multiple sclerosis; progressive-relapsing multiple sclerosis was also included. Study conclusions and caveats: The study found significantly lower normalized Chao1 diversity in multiple sclerosis patients than in controls. Under F measure analysis, samples from one preparation batch co-clustered strongly.

The authors incorporated unique molecular identifiers into the TCR beta cDNA libraries. Researchers reported 550,000 or so cDNA molecules coming from around 1 to 10 million T cells. TCRdb re-analysed the PCR reads in MiXCR, keeping a single row per CDR3 protein. The sample consists of around 500,000 distinct CDR3 sequences, 34% of them appearing once. Turning to this clonotype: Antigen unknown.

The source is a girl under 18 with multiple sclerosis. Material: blood.

CDR3: CSVDQRPGYGYTF. The CDR3 nucleotides read TGCAGCGTTGATCAGAGGCCGGGGTATGGCTACACCTTC. The rearrangement joins TRBV29-1 to TRBJ1-2; D is unclear. Germline CDR1 is SQVTM and CDR2 is ANQGSEA. V was shortened by 3 bases and J by 5 bases, with 13 bases between the two germline ends. CDR3 length: 13 amino acids.